This T cell receptor (beta chain) was found in a study of radiotherapy plus CTLA-4 blockade in lung cancer. Patients had chemo-refractory metastatic non-small-cell lung cancer and received focal radiation plus CTLA-4 blockade that used ipilimumab. Germline V gives CDR1 SGHRS, CDR2 YFSETQ. CDR3 length: 13 residues. Trimming shortened V by 2 bases and J by 0 bases, and 3 bases separated the two germline ends. Clones were read by immunoSEQ multiplex PCR, and TCRdb kept only the in-frame ones, dropping some. In the table there are about 120,000 clones, around 75% of which are singletons. Whole-study results and caveats: Tumor-derived TCR clones expanded in blood after radiotherapy plus ipilimumab.

About this clone itself: The antigen remains unidentified.

J is TRBJ1-3 and V is TRBV5-1; unclear D gene. This clonotype was obtained from a human donor with non-small cell lung cancer who had a partial response to radiotherapy plus ipilimumab. Sequencing used peripheral blood, obtained from a patient treated with radiotherapy plus ipilimumab. The CDR3 sequence is CASSFNSGNTIYF. In DNA form, the CDR3 reads TGCGCCAGCAGCTTTAACTCTGGAAACACCATATATTTT.